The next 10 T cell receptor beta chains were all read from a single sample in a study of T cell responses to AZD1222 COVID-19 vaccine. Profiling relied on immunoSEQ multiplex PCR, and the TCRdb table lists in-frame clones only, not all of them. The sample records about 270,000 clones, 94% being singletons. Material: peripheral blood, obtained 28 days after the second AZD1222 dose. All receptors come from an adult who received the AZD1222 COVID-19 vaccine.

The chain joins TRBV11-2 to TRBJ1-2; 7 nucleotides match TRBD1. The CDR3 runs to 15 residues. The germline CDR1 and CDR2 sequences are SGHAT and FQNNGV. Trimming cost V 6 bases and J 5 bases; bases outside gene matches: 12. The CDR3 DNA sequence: TGTGCCAGCAGAGAAGGGAGGGGGCGCCGTTATGGCTACACCTTC. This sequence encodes CASREGRGRRYGYTF.

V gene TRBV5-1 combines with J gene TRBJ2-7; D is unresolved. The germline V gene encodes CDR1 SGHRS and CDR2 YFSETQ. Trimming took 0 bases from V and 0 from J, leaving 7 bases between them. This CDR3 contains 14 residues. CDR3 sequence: CASSLDSSSYEQYF. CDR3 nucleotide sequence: TGCGCCAGCAGCTTGGACTCTAGCTCCTACGAGCAGTACTTC. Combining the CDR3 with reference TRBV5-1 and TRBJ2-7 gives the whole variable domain KAGVTQTPRYLIKTRGQQVTLSCSPISGHRSVSWYQQTPGQGLQFLFEYFSETQRNKGNFPGRFSGRQFSNSRSEMNVSTLELGDSALYLCASSLDSSSYEQYFGPGTRLTVT.

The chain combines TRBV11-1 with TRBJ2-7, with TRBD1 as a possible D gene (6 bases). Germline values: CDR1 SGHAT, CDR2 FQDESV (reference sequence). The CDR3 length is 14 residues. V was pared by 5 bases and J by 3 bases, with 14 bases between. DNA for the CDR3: TGTGCCAGCAGCGCCCCGGGACAATACTACGAGCAGTACTTC. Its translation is CASSAPGQYYEQYF. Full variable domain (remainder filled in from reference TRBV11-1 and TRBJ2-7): EAEVAQSPRYKITEKSQAVAFWCDPISGHATLYWYRQILGQGPELLVQFQDESVVDDSQLPKDRFSAERLKGVDSTLKIQPAELGDSAMYLCASSAPGQYYEQYFGPGTRLTVT.

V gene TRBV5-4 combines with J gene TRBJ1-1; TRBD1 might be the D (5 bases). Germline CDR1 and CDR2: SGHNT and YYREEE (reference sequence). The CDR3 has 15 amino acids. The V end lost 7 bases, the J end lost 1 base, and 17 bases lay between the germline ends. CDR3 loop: CASQPYDRANTEAFF. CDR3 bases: TGTGCCAGCCAACCTTATGACAGAGCGAACACTGAAGCTTTCTTT.

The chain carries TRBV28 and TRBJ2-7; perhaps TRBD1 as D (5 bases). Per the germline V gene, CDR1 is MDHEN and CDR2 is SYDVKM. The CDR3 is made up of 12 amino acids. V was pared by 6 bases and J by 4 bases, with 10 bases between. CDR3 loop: CASRGHTYEQYF. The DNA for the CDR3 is TGTGCCAGCAGAGGACATACTTACGAGCAGTACTTC.

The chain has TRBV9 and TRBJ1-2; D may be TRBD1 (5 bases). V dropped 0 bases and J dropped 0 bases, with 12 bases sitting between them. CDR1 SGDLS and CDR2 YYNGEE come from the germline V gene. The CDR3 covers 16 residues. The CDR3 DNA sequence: TGTGCCAGCAGCGTAGGCGGAGGGGCCGCTAACTATGGCTACACCTTC. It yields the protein CASSVGGGAANYGYTF.

The CDR3: CASSTQGASYEQYF. The CDR3 DNA is TGTGCCAGCAGCACACAGGGGGCTTCCTACGAGCAGTACTTC. The chain is built from TRBV7-9 and TRBJ2-7, with TRBD1 identical over 9 bases. With V trimmed by 5 bases and J by 1 base, 3 bases remained unmatched. The V gene's germline CDR1 is SEHNR and CDR2 FQNEAQ (reference sequence). CDR3 length equals 14 residues.

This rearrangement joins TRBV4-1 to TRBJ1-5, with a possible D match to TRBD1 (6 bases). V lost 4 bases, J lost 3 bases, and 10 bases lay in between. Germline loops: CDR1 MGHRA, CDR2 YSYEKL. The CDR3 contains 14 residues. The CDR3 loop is CASSPRDNNQPQHF. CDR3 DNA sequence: TGCGCCAGCAGCCCCCGGGACAACAATCAGCCCCAGCATTTT.

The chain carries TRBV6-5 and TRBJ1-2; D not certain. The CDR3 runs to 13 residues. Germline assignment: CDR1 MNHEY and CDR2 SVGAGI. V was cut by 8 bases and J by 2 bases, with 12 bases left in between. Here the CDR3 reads CASHVDANYGYTF. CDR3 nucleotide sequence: TGTGCCAGCCACGTAGATGCGAACTATGGCTACACCTTC.

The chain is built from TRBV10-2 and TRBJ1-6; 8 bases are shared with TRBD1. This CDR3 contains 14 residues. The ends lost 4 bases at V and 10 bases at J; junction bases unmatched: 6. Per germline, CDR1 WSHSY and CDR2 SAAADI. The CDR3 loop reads CASSVRDRTSPLHF. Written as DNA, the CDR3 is TGCGCCAGCAGTGTCCGGGACAGGACGTCACCCCTCCACTTT.